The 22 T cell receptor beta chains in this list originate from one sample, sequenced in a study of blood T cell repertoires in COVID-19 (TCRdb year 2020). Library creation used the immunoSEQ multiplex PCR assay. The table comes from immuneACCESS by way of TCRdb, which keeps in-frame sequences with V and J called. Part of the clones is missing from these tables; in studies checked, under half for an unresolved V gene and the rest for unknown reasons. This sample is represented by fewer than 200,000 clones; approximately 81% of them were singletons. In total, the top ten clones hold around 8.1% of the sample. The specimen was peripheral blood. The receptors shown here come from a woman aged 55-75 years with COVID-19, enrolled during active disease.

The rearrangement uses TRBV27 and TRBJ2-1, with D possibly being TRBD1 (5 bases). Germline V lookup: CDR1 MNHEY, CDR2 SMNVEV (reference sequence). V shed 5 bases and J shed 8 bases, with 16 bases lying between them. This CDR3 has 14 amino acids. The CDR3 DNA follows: TGTGCCAGCAGTAGGACAAGAAGTTACTATGAGCAGTTCTTC. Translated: CASSRTRSYYEQFF.

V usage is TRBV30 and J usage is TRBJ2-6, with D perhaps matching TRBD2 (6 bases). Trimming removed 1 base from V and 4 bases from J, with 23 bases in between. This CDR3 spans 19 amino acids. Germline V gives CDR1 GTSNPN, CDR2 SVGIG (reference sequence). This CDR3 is CAWSGRESFMGYGANVLTF. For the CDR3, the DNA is TGTGCCTGGAGTGGGCGGGAAAGCTTTATGGGGTACGGGGCCAACGTCCTGACTTTC. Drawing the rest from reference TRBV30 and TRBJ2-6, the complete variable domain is SQTIHQWPATLVQPVGSPLSLECTVEGTSNPNLYWYRQAAGRGLQLLFYSVGIGQISSEVPQNLSASRPQDRQFILSSKKLLLSDSGFYLCAWSGRESFMGYGANVLTFGAGSRLTVL.

The CDR3 is CASSPRQGLGNTIYF. DNA for the CDR3: TGTGCCAGCAGCCCAAGACAGGGGCTTGGAAACACCATATATTTT. The rearrangement uses TRBV7-9 and TRBJ1-3; 8 bases agree with TRBD1. The CDR3 sequence is 15 residues long. CDR1 and CDR2 from the germline V gene are SEHNR and FQNEAQ (reference sequence). Trimming at V came to 5 bases and at J to 3 bases, leaving 6 bases not matched to a gene.

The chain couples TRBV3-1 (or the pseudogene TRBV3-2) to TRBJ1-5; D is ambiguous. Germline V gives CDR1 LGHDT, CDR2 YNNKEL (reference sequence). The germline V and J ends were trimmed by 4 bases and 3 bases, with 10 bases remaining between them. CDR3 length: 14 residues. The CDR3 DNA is TGTGCCAGCAGCCCGGACTTATTCAATCAGCCCCAGCATTTT. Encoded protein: CASSPDLFNQPQHF.

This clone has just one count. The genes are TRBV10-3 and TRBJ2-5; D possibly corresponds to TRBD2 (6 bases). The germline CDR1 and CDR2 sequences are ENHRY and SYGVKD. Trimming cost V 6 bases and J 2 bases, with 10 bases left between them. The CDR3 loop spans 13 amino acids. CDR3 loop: CAIRGGLQETQYF. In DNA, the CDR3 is TGTGCCATCAGGGGGGGATTACAAGAGACCCAGTACTTC.

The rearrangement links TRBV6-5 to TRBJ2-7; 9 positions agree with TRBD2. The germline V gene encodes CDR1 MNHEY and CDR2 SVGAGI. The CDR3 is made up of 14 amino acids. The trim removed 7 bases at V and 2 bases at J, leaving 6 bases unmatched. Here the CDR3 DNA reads TGTGCCAGCACCCCCATAGCGGGGGCCTACGAGCAGTACGTC. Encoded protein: CASTPIAGAYEQYV.

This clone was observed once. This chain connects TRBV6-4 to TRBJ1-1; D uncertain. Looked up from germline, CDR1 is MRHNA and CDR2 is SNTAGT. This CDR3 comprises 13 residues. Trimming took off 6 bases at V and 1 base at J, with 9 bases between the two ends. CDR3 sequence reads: CASRPGGNTEAFF. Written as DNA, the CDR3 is TGTGCCAGCAGGCCCGGAGGGAACACTGAAGCTTTCTTT.

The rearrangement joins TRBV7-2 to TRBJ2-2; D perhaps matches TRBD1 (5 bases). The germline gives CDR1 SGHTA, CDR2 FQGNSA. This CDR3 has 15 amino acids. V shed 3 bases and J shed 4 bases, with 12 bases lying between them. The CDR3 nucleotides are TGTGCCAGCAGCTTTTATGTGGGGCGCACCGGGGAGCTGTTTTTT. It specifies CASSFYVGRTGELFF. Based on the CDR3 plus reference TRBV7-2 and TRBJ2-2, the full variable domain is GAGVSQSPSNKVTEKGKDVELRCDPISGHTALYWYRQSLGQGLEFLIYFQGNSAPDKSGLPSDRFSAERTGGSVSTLTIQRTQQEDSAVYLCASSFYVGRTGELFFGEGSRLTVL.

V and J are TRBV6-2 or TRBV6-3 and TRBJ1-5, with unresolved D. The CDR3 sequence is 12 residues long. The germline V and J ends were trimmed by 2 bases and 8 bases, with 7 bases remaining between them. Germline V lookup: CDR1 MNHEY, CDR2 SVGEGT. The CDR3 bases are TGTGCCAGCAGTTACCCGTTAGAGCCCCAGCATTTT. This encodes CASSYPLEPQHF.

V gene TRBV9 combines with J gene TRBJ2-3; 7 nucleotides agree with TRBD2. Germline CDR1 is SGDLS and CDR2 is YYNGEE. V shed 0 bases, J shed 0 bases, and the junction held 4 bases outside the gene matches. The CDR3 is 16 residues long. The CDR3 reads CASSVATSKSTDTQYF. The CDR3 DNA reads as TGTGCCAGCAGCGTAGCGACTAGCAAAAGCACAGATACGCAGTATTTT. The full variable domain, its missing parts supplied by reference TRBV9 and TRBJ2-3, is DSGVTQTPKHLITATGQRVTLRCSPRSGDLSVYWYQQSLDQGLQFLIQYYNGEERAKGNILERFSAQQFPDLHSELNLSSLELGDSALYFCASSVATSKSTDTQYFGPGTRLTVL.

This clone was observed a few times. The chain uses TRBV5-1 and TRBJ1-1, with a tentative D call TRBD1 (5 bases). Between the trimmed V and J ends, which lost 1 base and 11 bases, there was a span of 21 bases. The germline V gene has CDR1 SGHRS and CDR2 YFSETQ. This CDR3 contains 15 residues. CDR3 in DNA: TGCGCCAGCAGCTTGTCACAGACAAAGACCCGACAGGCTTTCTTT. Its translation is CASSLSQTKTRQAFF.

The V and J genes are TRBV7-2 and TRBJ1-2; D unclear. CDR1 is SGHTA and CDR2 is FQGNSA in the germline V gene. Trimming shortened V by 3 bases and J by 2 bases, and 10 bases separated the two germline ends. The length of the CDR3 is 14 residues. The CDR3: CASSFRRINYGYTF. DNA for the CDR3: TGTGCCAGCAGCTTTAGAAGAATCAACTATGGCTACACCTTC.

The CDR3 region is CSVSTGTGNEQYV. The CDR3 DNA sequence: TGCAGCGTTTCCACCGGGACAGGGAACGAGCAGTACGTC. The chain is built from TRBV29-1 and TRBJ2-7, with 9 bases that match TRBD1. There are 13 residues in the CDR3. The germline gives CDR1 SQVTM, CDR2 ANQGSEA. Germline trimming cut 5 bases from V and 5 bases from J; bases unmatched to any gene: 7.

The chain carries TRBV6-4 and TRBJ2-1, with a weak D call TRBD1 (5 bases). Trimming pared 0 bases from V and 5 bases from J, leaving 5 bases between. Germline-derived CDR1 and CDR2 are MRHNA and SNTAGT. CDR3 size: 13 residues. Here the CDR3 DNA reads TGTGCCAGCAGTGACTCGGACAACAATGAGCAGTTCTTC. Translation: CASSDSDNNEQFF.

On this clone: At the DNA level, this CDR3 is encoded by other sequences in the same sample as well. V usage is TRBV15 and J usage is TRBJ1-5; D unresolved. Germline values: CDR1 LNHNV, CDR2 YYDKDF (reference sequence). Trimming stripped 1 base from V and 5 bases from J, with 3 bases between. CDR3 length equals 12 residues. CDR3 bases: TGTGCCACCAGCAGAGCAGATCAGCCCCAGCATTTT. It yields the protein CATSRADQPQHF.

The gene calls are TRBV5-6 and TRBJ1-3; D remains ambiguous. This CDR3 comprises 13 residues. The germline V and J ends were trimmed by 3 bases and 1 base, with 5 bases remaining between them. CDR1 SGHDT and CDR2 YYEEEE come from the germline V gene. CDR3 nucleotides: TGTGCCAGCAGCTGGGAGTCTGGAAACACCATATATTTT. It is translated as CASSWESGNTIYF.

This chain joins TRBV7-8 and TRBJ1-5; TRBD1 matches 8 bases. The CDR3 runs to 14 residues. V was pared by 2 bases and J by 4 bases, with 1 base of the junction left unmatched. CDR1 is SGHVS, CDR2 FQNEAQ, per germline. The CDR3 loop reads CASSLNRGNQPQHF. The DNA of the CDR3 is TGTGCCAGCAGCTTAAACAGGGGGAATCAGCCCCAGCATTTT.

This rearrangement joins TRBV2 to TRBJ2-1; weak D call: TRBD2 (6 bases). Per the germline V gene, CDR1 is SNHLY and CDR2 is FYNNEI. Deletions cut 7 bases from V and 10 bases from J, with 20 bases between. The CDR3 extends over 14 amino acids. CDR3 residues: CASNPGLQIGEQFF. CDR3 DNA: TGTGCCAGCAACCCGGGACTCCAAATCGGAGAGCAGTTCTTC.

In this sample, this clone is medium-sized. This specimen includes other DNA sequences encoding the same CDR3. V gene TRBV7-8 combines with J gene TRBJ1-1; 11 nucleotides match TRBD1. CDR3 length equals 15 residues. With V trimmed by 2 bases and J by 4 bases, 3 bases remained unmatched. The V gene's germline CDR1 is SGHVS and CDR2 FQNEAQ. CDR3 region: CASSLLGQGGTEAFF. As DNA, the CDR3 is TGTGCCAGCAGCTTATTGGGACAGGGGGGCACTGAAGCTTTCTTT.

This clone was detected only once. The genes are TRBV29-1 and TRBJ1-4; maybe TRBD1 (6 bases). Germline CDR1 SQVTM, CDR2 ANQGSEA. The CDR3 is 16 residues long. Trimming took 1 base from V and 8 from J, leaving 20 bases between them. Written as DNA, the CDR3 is TGCAGCGTTGAAGCCACGGATAGGGGGGGCCGGGAAAAACTGTTTTTT. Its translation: CSVEATDRGGREKLFF.

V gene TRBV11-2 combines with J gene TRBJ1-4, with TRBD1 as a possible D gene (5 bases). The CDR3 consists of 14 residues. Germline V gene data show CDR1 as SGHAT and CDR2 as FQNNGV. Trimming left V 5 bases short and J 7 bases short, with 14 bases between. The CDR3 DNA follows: TGTGCCAGCAGCCTCAGGGCCCGGAGTGAAAAACTGTTTTTT. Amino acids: CASSLRARSEKLFF. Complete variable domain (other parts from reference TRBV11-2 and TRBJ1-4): EAGVAQSPRYKIIEKRQSVAFWCNPISGHATLYWYQQILGQGPKLLIQFQNNGVVDDSQLPKDRFSAERLKGVDSTLKIQPAKLEDSAVYLCASSLRARSEKLFFGSGTQLSVL.

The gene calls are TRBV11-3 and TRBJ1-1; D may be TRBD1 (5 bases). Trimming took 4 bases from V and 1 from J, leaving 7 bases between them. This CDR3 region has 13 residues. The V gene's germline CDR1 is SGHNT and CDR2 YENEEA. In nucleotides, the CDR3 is TGTGCCAGCAGCTCCCAGGGGAACACTGAAGCTTTCTTT. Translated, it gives CASSSQGNTEAFF.